This T cell receptor (beta chain) derives from a study of blood T cell repertoires in COVID-19. This CDR3 region has 19 residues. CDR1 is LGHNA, CDR2 YNFKEQ, per germline. V was clipped by 1 base and J by 2 bases; unmatched bases: 13. Measured with immunoSEQ multiplex PCR; TCRdb has only the in-frame clones, and not every one. This table has hundreds of thousands of clones, roughly 89% appearing once. Followed longitudinally, the Seattle patients had been enrolled during active infection. The genes are TRBV4-2 and TRBJ2-5, with 10 nucleotides matching TRBD2. Sequences were obtained from peripheral blood. The sequence derives from a woman aged 25 to 39 with COVID-19, enrolled during active disease. This CDR3 reads CASSQGASRAGGYQETQYF. The CDR3 coding sequence is TGTGCCAGCAGCCAAGGGGCGTCGAGAGCGGGGGGGTATCAAGAGACCCAGTACTTC.